This TCR beta chain was identified during a study of blood T cell repertoires in COVID-19. Turning to the study itself: Acute and convalescent COVID-19 specimens originated in the United States, Italy and Spain. From T cells, B-cell-depleted T cells, or PBMCs came the material, which was cDNA or gDNA.

Authors' analysis steps: Nucleated cell number was recorded as an estimate derived from reference gene primer amplification. The method was immunoSEQ multiplex PCR; TCRdb's version includes in-frame clones alone and lacks a portion of them. That table gives V, J and clone size, and the DNA gave D and trimming. Of roughly 120,000 clones detected, about nine tenths appear once; the ten largest clones hold about 7.7%. The germline V gene has CDR1 SGHDT and CDR2 YYEEEE. The V gene end was trimmed by 4 bases and the J gene end by 7 bases; junction bases not matched to a gene: 7. The CDR3 runs to 14 residues.

The chain carries TRBV5-6 and TRBJ2-7; 11 nucleotides match TRBD1. Sequenced material: peripheral blood. This clonotype originated in a human donor in a cohort sampled during active COVID-19. The CDR3 nucleotides are TGTGCCAGCAGCGTAGGACAGGGGGCGGGAGAGCAGTACTTC. Translation gives CASSVGQGAGEQYF. Filled out from reference TRBV5-6 and TRBJ2-7, the complete variable domain reads DAGVTQSPTHLIKTRGQQVTLRCSPKSGHDTVSWYQQALGQGPQFIFQYYEEEERQRGNFPDRFSGHQFPNYSSELNVNALLLGDSALYLCASSVGQGAGEQYFGPGTRLTVT.